These T cell receptor beta chains were read from a single sample in a study of blood T cell repertoires in COVID-19. Clones were read by immunoSEQ multiplex PCR, and TCRdb kept only the in-frame ones, dropping some. In the table there are 54,000 or so clones, roughly 82% of which are singletons. What was sequenced was peripheral blood. The receptors here all came from a woman over 75 with acute or convalescent COVID-19. The CDR3 runs from the conserved cysteine through the conserved F or W. Fields, in order: V gene, clone size, D gene, J gene, CDR3 protein, CDR3 DNA. D genes are given only for firm matches. Clone sizes are given selectively: once, few, many, or a class where the clone is expanded.

>TRBV7-9|-|TRBD2|TRBJ2-1
CASSNSGGFYNEQFF
TGTGCCAGCAGCAATTCGGGGGGATTCTACAATGAGCAGTTCTTC
>TRBV12-3/TRBV12-4|-|TRBD1|TRBJ1-2
CASRGQVISGYTF
TGTGCCAGCCGCGGACAGGTTATTTCTGGCTACACCTTC
>TRBV9|once|-|TRBJ2-1
CASSASGSSYNEQFF
TGTGCCAGCAGCGCATCAGGTAGCTCCTACAATGAGCAGTTCTTC
>TRBV18|-|-|TRBJ2-3
CASSTGRTSTDTQYF
TGTGCCAGCTCAACGGGTAGAACTAGCACAGATACGCAGTATTTT
>TRBV6-2/TRBV6-3|-|-|TRBJ2-3
CASSYGWEKDTQYF
TGTGCCAGCAGTTACGGGTGGGAGAAGGATACGCAGTATTTT
>TRBV6-1|-|-|TRBJ1-1
CASSEVRVYTEAFF
TGTGCCAGCAGTGAAGTTCGGGTATACACTGAAGCTTTCTTT
>TRBV12-3/TRBV12-4|-|-|TRBJ1-2
CASSSQYGYTF
TGTGCCAGCAGTTCACAGTATGGCTACACCTTC
>TRBV18|once|TRBD1|TRBJ1-4
CASSPPNRGNEKLFF
TGTGCCAGCTCACCACCCAACAGGGGGAATGAAAAACTGTTTTTT
>TRBV5-1|-|TRBD1|TRBJ1-4
CASRTGATTNEKLFF
TGCGCCAGCAGAACAGGGGCCACAACTAATGAAAAACTGTTTTTT
>TRBV5-1|-|TRBD1|TRBJ1-4
CASSLPTGGTGVEKLFF
TGCGCCAGCAGCTTGCCTACTGGAGGGACAGGGGTGGAAAAACTGTTTTTT
>TRBV6-5|-|TRBD2|TRBJ2-5
CASYAAGGPGETQYF
TGTGCCAGCTATGCGGCGGGAGGGCCTGGAGAGACCCAGTACTTC
>TRBV3-1/TRBV3-2|-|-|TRBJ1-4
CASSQDSRTATNEKLFF
TGTGCCAGCAGCCAAGATTCCAGGACTGCAACTAATGAAAAACTGTTTTTT